This T cell receptor beta chain was sequenced in a study of response to subunit inactivated influenza vaccine. The study, taken as a whole, reports: It was suggested by the authors that few new T cells are recruited by each seasonal influenza vaccination.

This CDR3 contains 15 residues. The germline CDR1 and CDR2 sequences are SGHRS and YFSETQ. V was shortened by 0 bases and J by 3 bases, with 11 bases between the two germline ends. Comments on this clonotype: Its antigen is still unknown.

One entry per CDR3 protein, called by TCRdb with MiXCR from the RT-PCR reads. The sample lists roughly 700,000 distinct CDR3 sequences; more than 11% were seen once. The chain links TRBV5-1 to TRBJ2-3; D uncertain. Source: PBMCs from blood, taken about 14 days before vaccination. The TCR was taken from a man aged 50 or older who received an inactivated influenza vaccine. CDR3 DNA: TGCGCCAGCAGCTTGGAAGGAGTACGGACAGATACGCAGTATTTT. As protein: CASSLEGVRTDTQYF.